Following are 2 T cell receptor beta chains from one sample sequenced in a study of T-cell reconstitution after alpha-beta-depleted transplantation in children. This sample's TCRbeta library carried unique molecular identifier barcodes. TCRdb processed the PCR reads anew with MiXCR; each CDR3 protein has one entry. The sample has 600,000 or so distinct CDR3 sequences; approximately 22% are singletons. The specimen comprised PBMCs, mostly from graft donor cells, sampled 360 days after TCRalphabeta/CD19-depleted stem cell transplant. Receptors originate from a boy under two years old who had a stem cell transplant for acute myeloid leukemia, so the T cells may come from the graft donor.

This clonotype was seen a few times. The genes are TRBV12-3 or TRBV12-4 and TRBJ2-7; maybe TRBD1 (6 bases). This CDR3 spans 13 amino acids. Trimming shortened V by 4 bases and J by 4 bases, and 11 bases separated the two germline ends. CDR3 region: CASSYRENYEQYF. The CDR3 DNA follows: TGTGCCAGCAGTTACAGGGAGAATTACGAGCAGTACTTC.

In this sample, this clonotype turned up a few times. The chain combines TRBV20-1 with TRBJ2-5; possibly TRBD2 for D (6 bases). Trimming removed 0 bases from V and 5 bases from J, with 16 bases in between. The CDR3 runs 15 residues. Germline lookup yields CDR1 DFQATT and CDR2 SNEGSKA (reference sequence). The CDR3 sequence is CSARDVNGGLETQYF. In DNA form, the CDR3 reads TGCAGTGCTAGAGATGTGAATGGAGGGTTGGAGACCCAGTACTTC.